This T cell receptor beta chain was recorded in a study of blood T cell repertoires in COVID-19. There are 14 residues in the CDR3. Germline V lookup: CDR1 GTSNPN, CDR2 SVGIG (reference sequence). V was clipped by 0 bases and J by 6 bases, with 11 bases between them. Sequenced by immunoSEQ multiplex PCR; TCRdb stores in-frame clones only, minus some. Altogether approximately 200,000 clones are present, roughly nine tenths being singletons, with the ten largest covering 2% to 2.5%. This sequence was found in a young woman who had recovered from COVID-19. Sample: PBMCs or T cells enriched from blood (not recorded which). The J gene is TRBJ1-4, the V gene TRBV30, with D possibly TRBD1 on 5 matching bases. The CDR3 region has the DNA TGTGCCTGGAGTGTACGGGGGGGTTATGAAAAACTGTTTTTT. Its translation is CAWSVRGGYEKLFF.